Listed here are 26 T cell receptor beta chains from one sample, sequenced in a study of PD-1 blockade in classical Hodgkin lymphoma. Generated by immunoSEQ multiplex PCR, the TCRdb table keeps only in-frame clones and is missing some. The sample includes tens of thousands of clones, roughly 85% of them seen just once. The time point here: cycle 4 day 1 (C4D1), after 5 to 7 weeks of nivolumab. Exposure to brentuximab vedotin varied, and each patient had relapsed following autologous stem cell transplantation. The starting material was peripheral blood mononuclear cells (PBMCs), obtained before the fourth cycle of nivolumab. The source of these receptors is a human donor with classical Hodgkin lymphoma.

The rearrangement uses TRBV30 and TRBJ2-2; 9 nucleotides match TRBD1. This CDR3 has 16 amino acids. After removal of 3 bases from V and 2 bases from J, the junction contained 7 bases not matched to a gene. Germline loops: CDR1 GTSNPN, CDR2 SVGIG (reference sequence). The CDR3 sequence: CAWSGPGQGNTGELFF. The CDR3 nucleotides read TGTGCCTGGAGCGGACCGGGACAGGGAAACACCGGGGAGCTGTTTTTT.

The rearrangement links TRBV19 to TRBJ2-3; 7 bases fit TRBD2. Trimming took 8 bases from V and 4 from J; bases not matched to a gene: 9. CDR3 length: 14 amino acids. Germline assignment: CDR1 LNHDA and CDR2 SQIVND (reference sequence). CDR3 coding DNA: TGTGCCAGTCGGTTACCGGGGGGATCAGATACGCAGTATTTT. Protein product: CASRLPGGSDTQYF.

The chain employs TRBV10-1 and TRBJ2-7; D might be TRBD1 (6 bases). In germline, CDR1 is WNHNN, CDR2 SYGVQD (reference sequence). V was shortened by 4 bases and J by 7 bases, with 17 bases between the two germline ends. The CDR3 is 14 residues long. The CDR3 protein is CASSVGQTFGEQYF. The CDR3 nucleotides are TGCGCCAGCAGTGTTGGACAGACTTTTGGGGAGCAGTACTTC.

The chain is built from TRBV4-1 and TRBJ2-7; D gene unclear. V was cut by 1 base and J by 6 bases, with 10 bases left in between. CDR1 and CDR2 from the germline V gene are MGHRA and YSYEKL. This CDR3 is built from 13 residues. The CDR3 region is CASSQVPALEQYF. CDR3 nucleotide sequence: TGCGCCAGCAGCCAAGTCCCGGCTCTCGAGCAGTACTTC.

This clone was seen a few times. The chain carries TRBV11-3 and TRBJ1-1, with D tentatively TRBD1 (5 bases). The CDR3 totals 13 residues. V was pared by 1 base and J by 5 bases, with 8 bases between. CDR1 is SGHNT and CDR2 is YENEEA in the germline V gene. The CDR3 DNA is TGTGCCAGCAGCTTAGGATACAGGACTGAAGCTTTCTTT. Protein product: CASSLGYRTEAFF.

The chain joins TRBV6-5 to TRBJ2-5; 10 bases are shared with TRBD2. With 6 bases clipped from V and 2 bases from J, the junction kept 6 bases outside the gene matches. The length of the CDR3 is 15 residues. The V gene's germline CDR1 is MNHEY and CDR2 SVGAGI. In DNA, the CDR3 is TGTGCCAGCAGACTCGGACTAGCGGAACAAGAGACCCAGTACTTC. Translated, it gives CASRLGLAEQETQYF.

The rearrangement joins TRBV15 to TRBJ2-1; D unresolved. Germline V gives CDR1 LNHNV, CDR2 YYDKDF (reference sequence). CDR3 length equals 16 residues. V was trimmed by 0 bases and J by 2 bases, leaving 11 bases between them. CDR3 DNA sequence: TGTGCCACCAGCAGAGATTATTTAGCAGCCTACAATGAGCAGTTCTTC. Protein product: CATSRDYLAAYNEQFF.

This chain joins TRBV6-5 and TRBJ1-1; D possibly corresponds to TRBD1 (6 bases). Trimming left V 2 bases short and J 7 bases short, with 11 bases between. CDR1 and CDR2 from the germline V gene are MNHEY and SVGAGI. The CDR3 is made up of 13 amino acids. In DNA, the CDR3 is TGTGCCAGCAGTTACATTACAGGGCATGAAGCTTTCTTT. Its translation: CASSYITGHEAFF.

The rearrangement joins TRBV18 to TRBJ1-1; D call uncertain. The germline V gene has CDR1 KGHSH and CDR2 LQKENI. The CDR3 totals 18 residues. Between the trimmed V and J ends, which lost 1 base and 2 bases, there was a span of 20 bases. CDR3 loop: CASSPLPGPLNLNTEAFF. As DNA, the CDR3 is TGTGCCAGCTCACCACTACCGGGCCCCTTGAACCTTAACACTGAAGCTTTCTTT. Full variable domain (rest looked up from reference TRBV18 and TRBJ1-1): NAGVMQNPRHLVRRRGQEARLRCSPMKGHSHVYWYRQLPEEGLKFMVYLQKENIIDESGMPKERFSAEFPKEGPSILRIQQVVRGDSAAYFCASSPLPGPLNLNTEAFFGQGTRLTVV.

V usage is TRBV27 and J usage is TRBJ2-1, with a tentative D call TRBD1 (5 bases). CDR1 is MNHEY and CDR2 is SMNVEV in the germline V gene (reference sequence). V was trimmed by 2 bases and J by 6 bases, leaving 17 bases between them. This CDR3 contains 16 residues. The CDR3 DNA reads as TGTGCCAGCAGTTTAGGGGCGTGGTCGCCCCGCAATGAGCAGTTCTTC. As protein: CASSLGAWSPRNEQFF.

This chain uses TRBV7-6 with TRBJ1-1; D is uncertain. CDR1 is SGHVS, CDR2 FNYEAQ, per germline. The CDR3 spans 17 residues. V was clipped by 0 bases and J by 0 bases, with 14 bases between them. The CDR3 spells CASSLAPRGSMNTEAFF. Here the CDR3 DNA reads TGTGCCAGCAGCTTAGCGCCTCGGGGTAGCATGAACACTGAAGCTTTCTTT.

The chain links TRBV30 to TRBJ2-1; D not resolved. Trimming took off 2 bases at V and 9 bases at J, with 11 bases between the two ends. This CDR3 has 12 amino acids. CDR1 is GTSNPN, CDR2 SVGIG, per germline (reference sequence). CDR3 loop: CAWSSASGEQFF. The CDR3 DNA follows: TGTGCCTGGAGTTCGGCCTCGGGTGAGCAGTTCTTC.

The CDR3: CASINPTGSGELFF. The CDR3 DNA reads TGTGCCAGCATAAACCCTACGGGGTCCGGGGAGCTGTTTTTT. The genes are TRBV28 and TRBJ2-2; maybe TRBD2 (5 bases). The CDR3 contains 14 residues. Germline V CDR1 and CDR2: MDHEN, SYDVKM. V was clipped by 7 bases and J by 6 bases, with 15 bases between them.

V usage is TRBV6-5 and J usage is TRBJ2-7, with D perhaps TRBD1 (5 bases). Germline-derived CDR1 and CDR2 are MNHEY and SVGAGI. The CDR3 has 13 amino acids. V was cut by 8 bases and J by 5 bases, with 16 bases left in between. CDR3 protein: CASRRLQQDEQYF. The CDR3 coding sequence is TGTGCCAGCCGACGGTTGCAACAGGACGAGCAGTACTTC.

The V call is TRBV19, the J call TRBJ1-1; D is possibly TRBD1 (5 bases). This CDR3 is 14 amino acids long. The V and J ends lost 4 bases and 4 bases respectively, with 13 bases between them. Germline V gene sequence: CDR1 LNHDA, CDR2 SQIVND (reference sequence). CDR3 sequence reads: CASSTYAGPTEAFF. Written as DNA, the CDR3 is TGTGCCAGTAGTACCTACGCAGGGCCCACTGAAGCTTTCTTT.

The CDR3, as DNA: TGTGCCAGCAGTGAGGGACAGGGTTATGAAAAACTGTTTTTT. As protein: CASSEGQGYEKLFF. The genes are TRBV6-1 and TRBJ1-4, with 9 bases that match TRBD1. The ends lost 3 bases at V and 6 bases at J; junction bases unmatched: 2. The germline V gene has CDR1 MNHNS and CDR2 SASEGT. This CDR3 is built from 14 residues.

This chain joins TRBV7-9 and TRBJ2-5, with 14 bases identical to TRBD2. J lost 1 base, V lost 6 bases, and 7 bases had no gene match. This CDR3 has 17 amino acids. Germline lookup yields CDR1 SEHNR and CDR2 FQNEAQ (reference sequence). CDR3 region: CASRTSGGVPIQETQYF. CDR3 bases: TGTGCCAGCAGGACTAGCGGGGGGGTCCCAATCCAAGAGACCCAGTACTTC.

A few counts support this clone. The CDR3 DNA follows: TGTGCCAGCAGTGACCCCGCCCGGGAAATGGGTGGCTACACCTTC. Translation: CASSDPAREMGGYTF. The J gene is TRBJ1-2, the V gene TRBV2; D gene ambiguous. Trimming stripped 3 bases from V and 7 bases from J, with 18 bases between. Germline values: CDR1 SNHLY, CDR2 FYNNEI. The CDR3 is 15 residues long.

The CDR3 is CASSSPKQAYEAFF. DNA for the CDR3: TGTGCCAGCAGTTCTCCCAAGCAGGCCTATGAAGCTTTCTTT. The gene calls are TRBV6-6 and TRBJ1-1; D is unresolved. Trimming stripped 4 bases from V and 7 bases from J, with 16 bases between. CDR3 length: 14 amino acids. CDR1 MNHNY and CDR2 SVGAGI come from the germline V gene (reference sequence).

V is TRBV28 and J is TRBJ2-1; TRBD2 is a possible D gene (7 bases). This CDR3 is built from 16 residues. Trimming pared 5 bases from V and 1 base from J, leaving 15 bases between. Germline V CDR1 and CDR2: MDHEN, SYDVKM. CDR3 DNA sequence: TGTGCCAGCAGTCCGGGGGGCGAGGGATCCTACAATGAGCAGTTCTTC. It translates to CASSPGGEGSYNEQFF.

CDR3 protein: CAIRAIRADTQYF. CDR3 bases: TGTGCCATACGGGCGATCCGGGCAGATACGCAGTATTTT. The rearrangement links TRBV11-2 to TRBJ2-3; D gene uncertain. Germline CDR1 reads SGHAT; CDR2 reads FQNNGV. V lost 10 bases and J 4 bases, leaving 15 bases between the germline ends. The CDR3 sequence is 13 residues long.

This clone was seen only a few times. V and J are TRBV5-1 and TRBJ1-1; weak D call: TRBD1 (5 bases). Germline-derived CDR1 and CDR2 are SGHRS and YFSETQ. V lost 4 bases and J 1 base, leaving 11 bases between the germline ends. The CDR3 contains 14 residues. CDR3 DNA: TGCGCCAGCAGCCGAGACAGCGAGAACACTGAAGCTTTCTTT. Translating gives CASSRDSENTEAFF.

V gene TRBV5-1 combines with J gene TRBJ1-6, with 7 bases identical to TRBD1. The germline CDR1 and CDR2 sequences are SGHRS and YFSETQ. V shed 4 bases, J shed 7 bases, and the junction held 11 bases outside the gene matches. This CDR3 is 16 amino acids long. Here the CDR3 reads CASSPDRTRGNSPLHF. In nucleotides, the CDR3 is TGCGCCAGCAGCCCGGACAGGACTCGGGGGAATTCACCCCTCCACTTT.

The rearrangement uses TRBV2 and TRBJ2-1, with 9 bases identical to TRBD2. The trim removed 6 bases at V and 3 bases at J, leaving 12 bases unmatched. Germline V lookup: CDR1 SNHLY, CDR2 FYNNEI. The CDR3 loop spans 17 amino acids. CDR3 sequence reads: CASSGTRSGGLYNEQFF. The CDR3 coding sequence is TGTGCCAGCAGCGGTACTCGTAGCGGGGGCCTCTACAATGAGCAGTTCTTC.

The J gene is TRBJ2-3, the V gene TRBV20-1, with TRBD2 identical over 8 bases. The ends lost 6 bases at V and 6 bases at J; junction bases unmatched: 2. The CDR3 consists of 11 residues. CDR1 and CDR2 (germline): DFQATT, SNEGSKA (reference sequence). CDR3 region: CSASGGDTQYF. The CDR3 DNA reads TGCAGTGCATCGGGGGGGGATACGCAGTATTTT.

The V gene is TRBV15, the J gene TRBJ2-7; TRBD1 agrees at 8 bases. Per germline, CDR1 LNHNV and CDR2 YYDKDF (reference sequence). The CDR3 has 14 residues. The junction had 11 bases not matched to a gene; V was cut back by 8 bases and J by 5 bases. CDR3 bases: TGTGCCACCTTTTTCAGGACAGGGCAAAACGAGCAGTACTTC. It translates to CATFFRTGQNEQYF.